This T cell receptor (beta chain) was captured by sequencing in a study of CD4 T cells in relation to SARS-CoV-2 and coronaviruses. General study points: Monoreactive clones expanded significantly more to SARS-CoV-2 than crossreactive clones did.

A note on this clone: What it binds is unknown.

Trimming cost V 0 bases and J 1 base; bases outside gene matches: 0. Germline loops: CDR1 MNHNY, CDR2 SVGAGI (reference sequence). CDR3 length equals 14 residues. Libraries were prepared by immunoSEQ multiplex PCR; TCRdb keeps only in-frame clonotypes and omits some of them. The sample has about 41,000 clones; approximately 82% are singletons. The chain employs TRBV6-6 and TRBJ2-7; TRBD1 agrees at 7 bases. This clonotype was obtained from an adult with COVID-19. Material for sequencing was naive CD4+ T cells from PBMCs, cultured in vitro. The subset: naive CD4+ T cells isolated by negative enrichment. This CDR3 reads CASSYSQGSYEQYF. DNA of the CDR3: TGTGCCAGCAGTTACTCACAGGGGTCCTACGAGCAGTACTTC.